What follows are 18 T cell receptor beta chains derived from one specimen sequenced in a study of T cell responses to AZD1222 COVID-19 vaccine. Using immunoSEQ multiplex PCR, the repertoire was profiled, and TCRdb retains in-frame clones only, with some absent. The sample shows about 86,000 clones, approximately 89% of them seen only once. Sequenced material: peripheral blood, taken 28 days after the second AZD1222 dose. Every receptor here comes from an adult who received the AZD1222 COVID-19 vaccine.

V and J are TRBV3-1 (or the pseudogene TRBV3-2) and TRBJ1-4; D call uncertain. Germline values: CDR1 LGHDT, CDR2 YNNKEL (reference sequence). V was trimmed by 1 base and J by 10 bases, leaving 25 bases between them. There are 18 residues in the CDR3. The CDR3 spells CASSQVSGGVPPSGKLFF. In DNA form, the CDR3 reads TGTGCCAGCAGCCAAGTAAGTGGCGGGGTCCCCCCAAGCGGAAAACTGTTTTTT.

The rearrangement uses TRBV6-5 and TRBJ1-2; D is possibly TRBD1 (6 bases). This CDR3 has 13 residues. The germline CDR1 and CDR2 sequences are MNHEY and SVGAGI. The DNA of the CDR3 is TGTGCTACAGGCCAGGGGCGGTTGGGTGGCTACACCTTC. As protein: CATGQGRLGGYTF.

The chain is built from TRBV14 and TRBJ2-3; the D call may be TRBD1 or TRBD2 (5 bases each). The V gene's germline CDR1 is SGHDN and CDR2 FVKESK. CDR3 length: 15 residues. V lost 3 bases and J 13 bases, leaving 23 bases between the germline ends. DNA of the CDR3: TGTGCCAGCAGCCATGTTGGGGGTTCACAGATACGCAAGTATTTT. This encodes CASSHVGGSQIRKYF.

This chain links TRBV11-3 with TRBJ1-6, with unresolved D. The V gene's germline CDR1 is SGHNT and CDR2 YENEEA. Trimming removed 5 bases from V and 4 bases from J, with 18 bases in between. The CDR3 is 17 residues long. The CDR3 bases are TGTGCCAGCAGCCCCTTCCCGGCACTGGCGTATAATTCACCCCTCCACTTT. Amino acid sequence: CASSPFPALAYNSPLHF.

The chain links TRBV11-2 to TRBJ2-5; D may be TRBD2 (6 bases). CDR1 and CDR2 (germline): SGHAT, FQNNGV. The CDR3 has 16 amino acids. Between the trimmed V and J ends, which lost 5 bases and 2 bases, there was a span of 18 bases. The CDR3 is CASSIGAGLVQETQYF. The CDR3, as DNA: TGTGCCAGCAGCATAGGGGCGGGGCTAGTTCAAGAGACCCAGTACTTC.

The gene calls are TRBV7-6 and TRBJ1-3, with no clear D. CDR3 length: 15 amino acids. The V gene lost 5 bases and the J gene lost 4 bases, with 15 bases spanning the gap. The germline V gene has CDR1 SGHVS and CDR2 FNYEAQ. DNA of the CDR3: TGTGCCAGCAGCCCCATCGATGAGCCCGGAAACACCATATATTTT. Protein product: CASSPIDEPGNTIYF.

This rearrangement joins TRBV11-1 to TRBJ2-3; a weak D match, TRBD1 (5 bases). This CDR3 region has 12 residues. Germline values: CDR1 SGHAT, CDR2 FQDESV (reference sequence). The V end was cut by 3 bases, the J end by 10 bases, with 11 bases between. Written as DNA, the CDR3 is TGTGCCAGCAGCTTTGACAGCCTTGCGCAGTATTTT. This gives the protein CASSFDSLAQYF.

This chain joins TRBV29-1 and TRBJ2-1; the D gene is possibly TRBD2 (7 bases). The germline gives CDR1 SQVTM, CDR2 ANQGSEA. This CDR3 is built from 14 residues. V shed 3 bases and J shed 8 bases, with 17 bases lying between them. The CDR3 is CSVDWGGGIDEQFF. The CDR3, as DNA: TGCAGCGTTGATTGGGGGGGCGGCATCGATGAGCAGTTCTTC.

This chain links TRBV21-1 with TRBJ2-3; TRBD1 reflects the table's D call only, with no check against the DNA. TRBV21-1 corresponds to a pseudogene. The CDR3 extends over 16 amino acids. CDR3 residues: CASSNKNRGPTDTQYF. The CDR3 DNA reads TGTGCCAGCAGCAACAAAAACAGGGGGCCTACAGATACGCAGTATTTT.

The chain employs TRBV5-1 and TRBJ2-2, with TRBD2 matching 8 bases. J gave up 5 bases and V 4 bases, and 7 bases lay outside the gene matches. Germline lookup yields CDR1 SGHRS and CDR2 YFSETQ. This CDR3 spans 15 amino acids. CDR3 sequence (DNA): TGCGCCAGCAGCCCAACGGCGGGGGGAACCGGGGAGCTGTTTTTT. Its protein is CASSPTAGGTGELFF.

The chain combines TRBV6-5 with TRBJ1-2; TRBD1 matches at 7 bases. CDR1 MNHEY and CDR2 SVGAGI come from the germline V gene. V gave up 6 bases and J gave up 5 bases; unmatched junction bases: 6. The CDR3 sequence is 13 residues long. CDR3 sequence (DNA): TGTGCCAGCAGGGAGGCAGGGGGTTATGGCTACACCTTC. Encoded protein: CASREAGGYGYTF.

The chain uses TRBV5-6 and TRBJ1-1; D gene ambiguous. This CDR3 is built from 12 residues. Per the germline V gene, CDR1 is SGHDT and CDR2 is YYEEEE. Trimming pared 1 base from V and 4 bases from J, leaving 5 bases between. The CDR3 DNA reads as TGTGCCAGCAGCTTGCCGGTCACTGAAGCTTTCTTT. This translates into CASSLPVTEAFF. The whole variable domain, remainder taken from reference TRBV5-6 and TRBJ1-1, is DAGVTQSPTHLIKTRGQQVTLRCSPKSGHDTVSWYQQALGQGPQFIFQYYEEEERQRGNFPDRFSGHQFPNYSSELNVNALLLGDSALYLCASSLPVTEAFFGQGTRLTVV.

The chain employs TRBV9 and TRBJ2-3; D call uncertain. This CDR3 has 14 residues. Between the trimmed V and J ends, which lost 4 bases and 6 bases, there was a span of 15 bases. CDR1 and CDR2 from the germline V gene are SGDLS and YYNGEE. Here the CDR3 DNA reads TGTGCCAGCAGCTTAAGGACCTTGCTGGATACGCAGTATTTT. It yields the protein CASSLRTLLDTQYF.

The gene calls are TRBV30 and TRBJ1-6; TRBD1 matches 7 bases. Germline CDR1 reads GTSNPN; CDR2 reads SVGIG (reference sequence). The CDR3 contains 12 residues. CDR3 sequence reads: CGVGQINSPLHF. As DNA, the CDR3 is TGTGGGGTGGGACAGATTAATTCACCCCTCCACTTT.

DNA for the CDR3: TGTGCCATCAGCGACAGGGTAGGTGGCTACACCTTC. This encodes CAISDRVGGYTF. The V call is TRBV10-3, the J call TRBJ1-2, with 7 nucleotides matching TRBD1. The ends lost 6 bases at V and 7 bases at J; junction bases unmatched: 5. This CDR3 contains 12 residues. Looked up from germline, CDR1 is ENHRY and CDR2 is SYGVKD.

The V gene is TRBV25-1, the J gene TRBJ1-2, with D possibly being TRBD1 (6 bases). The germline V gene has CDR1 MGHDK and CDR2 SYGVNS. The CDR3 totals 15 residues. The V end lost 2 bases, the J end lost 11 bases, and 21 bases lay between the germline ends. CDR3 nucleotide sequence: TGTGCCAGCAGTGAACCCACGGAGAGGGGGTCGGTGTACACCTTC. It is translated as CASSEPTERGSVYTF.

The chain is built from TRBV19 and TRBJ2-3; perhaps TRBD2 as D (5 bases). The length of the CDR3 is 14 residues. Germline CDR1 and CDR2: LNHDA and SQIVND (reference sequence). Trimming removed 3 bases at V and 5 bases at J, with 12 bases between. The CDR3 loop is CASSIVAYKDTQYF. The CDR3 DNA is TGTGCCAGTAGTATTGTAGCGTATAAAGATACGCAGTATTTT.

V and J are TRBV9 and TRBJ2-3, with 8 bases matching TRBD1. Germline V lookup: CDR1 SGDLS, CDR2 YYNGEE. The CDR3 length is 15 residues. After removal of 3 bases from V and 3 bases from J, the junction contained 6 bases not matched to a gene. CDR3 protein: CASSDRDRPTDTQYF. The CDR3 DNA sequence: TGTGCCAGCAGCGACCGGGACAGGCCAACAGATACGCAGTATTTT.